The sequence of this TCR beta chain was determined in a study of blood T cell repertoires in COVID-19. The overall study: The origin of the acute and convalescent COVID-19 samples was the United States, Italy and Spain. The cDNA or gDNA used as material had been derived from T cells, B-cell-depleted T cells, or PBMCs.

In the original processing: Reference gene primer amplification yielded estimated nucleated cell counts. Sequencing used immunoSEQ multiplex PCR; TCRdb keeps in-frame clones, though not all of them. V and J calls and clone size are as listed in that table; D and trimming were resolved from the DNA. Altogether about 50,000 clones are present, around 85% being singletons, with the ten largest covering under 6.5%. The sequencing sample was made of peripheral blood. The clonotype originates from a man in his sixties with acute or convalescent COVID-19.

CDR3: CAWSVTSGPPYEQYF. For the CDR3, the DNA is TGTGCCTGGAGTGTGACTAGCGGACCTCCCTACGAGCAGTACTTC. The chain uses TRBV30 and TRBJ2-7, with 9 bases that match TRBD2. The CDR3 totals 15 residues. With 0 bases clipped from V and 2 bases from J, the junction kept 5 bases outside the gene matches. Germline CDR1 is GTSNPN and CDR2 is SVGIG (reference sequence). Full variable domain (remainder filled in from reference TRBV30 and TRBJ2-7): SQTIHQWPATLVQPVGSPLSLECTVEGTSNPNLYWYRQAAGRGLQLLFYSVGIGQISSEVPQNLSASRPQDRQFILSSKKLLLSDSGFYLCAWSVTSGPPYEQYFGPGTRLTVT.